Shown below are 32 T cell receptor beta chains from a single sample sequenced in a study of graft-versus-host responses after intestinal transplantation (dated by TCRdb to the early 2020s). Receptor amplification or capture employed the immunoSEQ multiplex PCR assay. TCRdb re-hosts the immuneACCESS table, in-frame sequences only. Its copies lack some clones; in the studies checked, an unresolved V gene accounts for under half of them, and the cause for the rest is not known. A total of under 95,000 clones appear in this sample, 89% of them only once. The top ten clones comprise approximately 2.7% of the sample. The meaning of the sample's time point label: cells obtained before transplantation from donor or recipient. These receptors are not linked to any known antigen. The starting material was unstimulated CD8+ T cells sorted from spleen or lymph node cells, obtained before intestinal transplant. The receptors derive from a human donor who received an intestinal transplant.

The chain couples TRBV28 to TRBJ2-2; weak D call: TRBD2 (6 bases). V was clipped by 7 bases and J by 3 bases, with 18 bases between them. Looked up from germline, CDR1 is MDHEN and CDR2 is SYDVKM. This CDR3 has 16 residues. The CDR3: CASTLGTSPYTGELFF. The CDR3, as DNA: TGTGCCAGCACCCTTGGGACTTCTCCTTACACCGGGGAGCTGTTTTTT.

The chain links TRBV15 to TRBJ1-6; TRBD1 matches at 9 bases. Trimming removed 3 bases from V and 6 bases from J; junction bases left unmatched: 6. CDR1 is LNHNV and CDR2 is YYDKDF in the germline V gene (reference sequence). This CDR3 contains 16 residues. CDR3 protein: CATSSDSQGANSPLHF. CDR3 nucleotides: TGTGCCACCAGCAGCGATTCACAGGGGGCTAATTCACCCCTCCACTTT.

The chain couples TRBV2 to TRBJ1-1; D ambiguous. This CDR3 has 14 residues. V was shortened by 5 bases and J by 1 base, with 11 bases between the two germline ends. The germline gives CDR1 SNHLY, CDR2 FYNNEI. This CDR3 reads CASSYYKRNTEAFF. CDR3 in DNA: TGTGCCAGCAGTTATTATAAGAGGAACACTGAAGCTTTCTTT.

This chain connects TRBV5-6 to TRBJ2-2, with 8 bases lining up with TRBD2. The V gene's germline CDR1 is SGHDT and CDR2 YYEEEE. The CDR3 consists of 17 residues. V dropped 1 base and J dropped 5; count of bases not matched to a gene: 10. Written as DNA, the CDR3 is TGTGCCAGCAGCTTGAAGGGACTAGGGGCTGGTACCGGGGAGCTGTTTTTT. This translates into CASSLKGLGAGTGELFF.

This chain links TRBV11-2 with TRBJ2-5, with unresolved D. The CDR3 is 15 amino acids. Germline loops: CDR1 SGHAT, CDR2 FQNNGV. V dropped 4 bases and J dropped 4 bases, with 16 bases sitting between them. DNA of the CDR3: TGTGCCAGCAGCTCGAGGATGGGTAATTCAGAGACCCAGTACTTC. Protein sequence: CASSSRMGNSETQYF.

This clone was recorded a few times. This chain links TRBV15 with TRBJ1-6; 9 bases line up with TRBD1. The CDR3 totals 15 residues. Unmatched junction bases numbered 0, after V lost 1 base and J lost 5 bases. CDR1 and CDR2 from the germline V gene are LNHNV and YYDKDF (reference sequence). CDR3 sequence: CATSRGQGDNSPLHF. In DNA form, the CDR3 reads TGTGCCACCAGCAGAGGACAGGGGGATAATTCACCCCTCCACTTT.

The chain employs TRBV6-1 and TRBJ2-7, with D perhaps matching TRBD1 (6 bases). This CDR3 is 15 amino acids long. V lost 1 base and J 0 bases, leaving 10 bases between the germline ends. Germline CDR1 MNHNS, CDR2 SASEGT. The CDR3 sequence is CASSEEPGDSYEQYF. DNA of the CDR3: TGTGCCAGCAGTGAAGAGCCAGGGGACTCCTACGAGCAGTACTTC.

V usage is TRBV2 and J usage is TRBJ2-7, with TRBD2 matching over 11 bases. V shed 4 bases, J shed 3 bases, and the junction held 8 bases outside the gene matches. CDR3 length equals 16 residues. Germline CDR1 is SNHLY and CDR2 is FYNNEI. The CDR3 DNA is TGTGCCAGCAGTGGCGAGACTAGCGGGAATTACTACGAGCAGTACTTC. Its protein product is CASSGETSGNYYEQYF.

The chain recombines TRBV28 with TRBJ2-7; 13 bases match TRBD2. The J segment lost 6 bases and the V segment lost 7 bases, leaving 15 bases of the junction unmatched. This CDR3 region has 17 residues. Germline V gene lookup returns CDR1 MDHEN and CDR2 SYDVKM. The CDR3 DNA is TGTGCCAGCACCGTTAGGACTAGCGGGAGTATTCGTCGCGAGCAGTACTTC. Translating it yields CASTVRTSGSIRREQYF.

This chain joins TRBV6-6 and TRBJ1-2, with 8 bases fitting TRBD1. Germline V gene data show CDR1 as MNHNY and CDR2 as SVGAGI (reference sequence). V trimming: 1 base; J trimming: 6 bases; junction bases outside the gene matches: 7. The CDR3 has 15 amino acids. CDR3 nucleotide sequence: TGTGCCAGCAGTTACTACCCGGACAGGGAAGATGGCTACACCTTC. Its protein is CASSYYPDREDGYTF.

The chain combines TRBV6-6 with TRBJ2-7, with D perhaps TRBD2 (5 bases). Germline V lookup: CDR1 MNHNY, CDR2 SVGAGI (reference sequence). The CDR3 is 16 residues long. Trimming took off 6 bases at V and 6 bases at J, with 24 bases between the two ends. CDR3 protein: CASRKLGGNLVGEQYF. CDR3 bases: TGTGCCAGCAGGAAGCTCGGAGGTAACCTGGTGGGCGAGCAGTACTTC.

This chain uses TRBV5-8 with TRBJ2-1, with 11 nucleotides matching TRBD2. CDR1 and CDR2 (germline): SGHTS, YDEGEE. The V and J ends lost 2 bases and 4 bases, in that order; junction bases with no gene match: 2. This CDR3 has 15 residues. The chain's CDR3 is CASSLGTSGYNEQFF. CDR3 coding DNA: TGTGCCAGCAGCTTAGGGACTAGCGGTTACAATGAGCAGTTCTTC.

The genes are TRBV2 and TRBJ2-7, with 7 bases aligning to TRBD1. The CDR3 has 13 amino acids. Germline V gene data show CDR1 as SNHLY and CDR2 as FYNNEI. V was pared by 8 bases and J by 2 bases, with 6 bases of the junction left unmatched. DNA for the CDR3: TGTGCCAGCGCCCCGGGACAGACCTACGAGCAGTACTTC. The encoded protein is CASAPGQTYEQYF.

CDR3 bases: TGTGCCAGCAGTCCTGCCGATAGTTACTATGGCTACACCTTC. As protein: CASSPADSYYGYTF. This chain connects TRBV5-8 to TRBJ1-2; unclear D gene. CDR1 SGHTS and CDR2 YDEGEE come from the germline V gene. The length of the CDR3 is 14 residues. V shed 5 bases and J shed 3 bases, with 14 bases lying between them.

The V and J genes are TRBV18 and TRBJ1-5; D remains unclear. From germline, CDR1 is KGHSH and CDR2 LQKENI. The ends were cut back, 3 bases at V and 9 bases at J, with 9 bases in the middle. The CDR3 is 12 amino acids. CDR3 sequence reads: CASSPYSGPQHF. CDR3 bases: TGTGCCAGCTCACCTTACTCGGGGCCCCAGCATTTT.

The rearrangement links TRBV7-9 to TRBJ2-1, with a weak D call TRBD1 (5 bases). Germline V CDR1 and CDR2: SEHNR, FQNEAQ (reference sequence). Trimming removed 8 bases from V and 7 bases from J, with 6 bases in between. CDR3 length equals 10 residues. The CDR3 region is CASGQNEQFF. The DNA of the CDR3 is TGTGCCAGCGGACAAAATGAGCAGTTCTTC.

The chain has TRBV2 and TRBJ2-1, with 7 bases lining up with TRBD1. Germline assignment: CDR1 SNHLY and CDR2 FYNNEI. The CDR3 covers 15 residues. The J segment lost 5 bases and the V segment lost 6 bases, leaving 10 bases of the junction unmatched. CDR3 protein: CASRSTGNLHNEQFF. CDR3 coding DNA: TGTGCCAGCAGGTCGACAGGGAATCTCCACAATGAGCAGTTCTTC.

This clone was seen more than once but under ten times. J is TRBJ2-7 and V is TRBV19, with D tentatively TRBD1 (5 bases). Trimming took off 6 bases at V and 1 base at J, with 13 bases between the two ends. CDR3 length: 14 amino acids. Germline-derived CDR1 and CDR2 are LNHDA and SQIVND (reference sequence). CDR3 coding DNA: TGTGCCAGTAGCCGAAGACAGTTTTCCTACGAGCAGTACTTC. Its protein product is CASSRRQFSYEQYF.

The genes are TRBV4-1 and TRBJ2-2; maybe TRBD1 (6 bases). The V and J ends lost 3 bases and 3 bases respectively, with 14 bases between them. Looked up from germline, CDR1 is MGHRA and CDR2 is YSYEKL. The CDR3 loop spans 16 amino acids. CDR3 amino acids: CASSQYPPGDTGELFF. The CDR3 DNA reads TGCGCCAGCAGCCAGTATCCTCCAGGGGACACCGGGGAGCTGTTTTTT.

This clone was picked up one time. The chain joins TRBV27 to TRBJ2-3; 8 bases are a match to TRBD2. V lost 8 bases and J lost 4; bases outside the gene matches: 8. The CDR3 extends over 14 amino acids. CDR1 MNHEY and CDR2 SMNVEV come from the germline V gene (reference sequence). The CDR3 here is CASGTGGPSDTQYF. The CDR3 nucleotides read TGTGCCAGCGGGACGGGGGGGCCGTCAGATACGCAGTATTTT.

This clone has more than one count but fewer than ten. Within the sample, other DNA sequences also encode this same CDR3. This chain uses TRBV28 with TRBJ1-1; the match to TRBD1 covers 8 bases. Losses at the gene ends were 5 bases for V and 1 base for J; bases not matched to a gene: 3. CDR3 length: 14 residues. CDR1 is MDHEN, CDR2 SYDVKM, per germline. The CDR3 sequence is CASSLGQGNTEAFF. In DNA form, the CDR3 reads TGTGCCAGCAGTCTAGGACAGGGGAACACTGAAGCTTTCTTT.

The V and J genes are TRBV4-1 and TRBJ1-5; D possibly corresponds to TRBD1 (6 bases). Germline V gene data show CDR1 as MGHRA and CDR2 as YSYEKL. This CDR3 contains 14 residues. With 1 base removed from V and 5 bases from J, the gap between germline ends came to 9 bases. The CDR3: CASSQAGDDQPQHF. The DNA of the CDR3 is TGCGCCAGCAGCCAAGCAGGGGACGATCAGCCCCAGCATTTT.

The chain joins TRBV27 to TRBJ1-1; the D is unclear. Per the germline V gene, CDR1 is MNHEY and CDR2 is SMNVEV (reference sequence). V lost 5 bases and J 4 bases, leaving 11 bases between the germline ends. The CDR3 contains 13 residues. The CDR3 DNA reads TGTGCCAGCAGTCCCCTGGAGGGCACTGAAGCTTTCTTT. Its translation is CASSPLEGTEAFF.

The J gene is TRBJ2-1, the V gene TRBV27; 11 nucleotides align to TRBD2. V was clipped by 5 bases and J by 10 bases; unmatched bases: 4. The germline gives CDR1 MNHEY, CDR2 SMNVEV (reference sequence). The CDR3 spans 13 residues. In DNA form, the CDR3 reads TGTGCCAGCAGTCACGGGACTAGCGGAGAGCAGTTCTTC. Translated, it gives CASSHGTSGEQFF.

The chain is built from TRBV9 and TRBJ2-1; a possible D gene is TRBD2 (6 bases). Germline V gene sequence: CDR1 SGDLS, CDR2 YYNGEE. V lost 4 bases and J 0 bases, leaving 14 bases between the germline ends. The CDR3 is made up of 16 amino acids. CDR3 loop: CASSPRGALSYNEQFF. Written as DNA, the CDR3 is TGTGCCAGCAGCCCCCGCGGGGCACTCTCCTACAATGAGCAGTTCTTC.

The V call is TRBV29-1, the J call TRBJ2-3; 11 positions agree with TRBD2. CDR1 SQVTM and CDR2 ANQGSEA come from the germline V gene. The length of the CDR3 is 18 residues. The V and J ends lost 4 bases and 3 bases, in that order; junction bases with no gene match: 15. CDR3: CSVGSTPALAGVTDTQYF. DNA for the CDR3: TGCAGCGTTGGCTCCACTCCTGCACTAGCGGGAGTTACAGATACGCAGTATTTT.

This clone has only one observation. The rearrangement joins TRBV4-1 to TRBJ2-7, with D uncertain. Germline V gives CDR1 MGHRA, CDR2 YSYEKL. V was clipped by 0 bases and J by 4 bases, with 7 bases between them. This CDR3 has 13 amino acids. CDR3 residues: CASSQDLLYEQYF. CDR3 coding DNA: TGCGCCAGCAGCCAAGATCTACTTTACGAGCAGTACTTC.

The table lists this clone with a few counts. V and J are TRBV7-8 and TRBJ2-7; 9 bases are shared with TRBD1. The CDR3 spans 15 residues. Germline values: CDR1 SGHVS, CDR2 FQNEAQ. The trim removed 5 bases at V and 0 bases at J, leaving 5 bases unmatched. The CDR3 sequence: CASSLRTGASYEQYF. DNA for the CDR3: TGTGCCAGCAGCCTCCGGACAGGGGCCTCCTACGAGCAGTACTTC.

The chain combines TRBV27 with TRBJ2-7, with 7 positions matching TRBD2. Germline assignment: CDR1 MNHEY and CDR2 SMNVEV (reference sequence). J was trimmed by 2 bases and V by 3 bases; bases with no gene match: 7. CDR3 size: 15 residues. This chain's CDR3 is CASSFGGRAAYEQYF. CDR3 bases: TGTGCCAGCAGTTTCGGTGGGAGGGCCGCCTACGAGCAGTACTTC.

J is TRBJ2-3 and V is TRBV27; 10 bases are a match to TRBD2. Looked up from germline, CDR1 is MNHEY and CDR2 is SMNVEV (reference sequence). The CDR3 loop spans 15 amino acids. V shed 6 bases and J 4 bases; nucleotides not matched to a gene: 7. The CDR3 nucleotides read TGTGCCAGCAGCCCAGCGGGAGGGGGGGCAGATACGCAGTATTTT. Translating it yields CASSPAGGGADTQYF.

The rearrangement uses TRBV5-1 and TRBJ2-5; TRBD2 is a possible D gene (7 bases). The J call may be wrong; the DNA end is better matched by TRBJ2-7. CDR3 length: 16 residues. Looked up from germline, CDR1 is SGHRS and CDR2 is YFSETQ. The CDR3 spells CASSLVGGAGSYEQYF. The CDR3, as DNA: TGCGCCAGCAGCTTGGTTGGGGGGGCGGGCTCCTACGAGCAGTACTTC.

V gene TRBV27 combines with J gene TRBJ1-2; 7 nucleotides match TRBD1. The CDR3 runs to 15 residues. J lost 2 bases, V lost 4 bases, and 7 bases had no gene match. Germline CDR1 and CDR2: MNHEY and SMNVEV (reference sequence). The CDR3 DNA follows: TGTGCCAGCAGTTCGGACAGGACAGAAAACTATGGCTACACCTTC. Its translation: CASSSDRTENYGYTF.